The clone carrying this T cell receptor beta chain was recorded many times. Antigen: not known. The sample belongs to a study of T cells in Graves' hyperthyroidism and ophthalmopathy. TCR beta CDR3 sequences were amplified from RNA transcripts. The study used the HTBI primer set for a first-round RT-PCR of the TCR CDR3. TCRdb processed the multiplex PCR reads anew with MiXCR; each CDR3 protein has one entry. The table records 240,000 or so distinct CDR3 sequences, roughly 15% of them present only once. General observations from the study: The majority of expanded thyroid clonotypes above 0.001 also appeared in blood.

The sequenced sample was blood. This receptor was obtained from a woman aged 18-35 years with Graves' ophthalmopathy.

This chain's CDR3 is CASKPRDRDYNEQFF. The CDR3 region has the DNA TGTGCCAGCAAACCCCGGGACAGAGACTACAATGAGCAGTTCTTC. The chain is built from TRBV28 and TRBJ2-1, with 7 bases matching TRBD1. In germline, CDR1 is MDHEN, CDR2 SYDVKM. The CDR3 spans 15 residues. Trimming cost V 7 bases and J 3 bases; bases outside gene matches: 9.